This T cell receptor beta chain was sequenced during a study of blood T cell repertoires in COVID-19. For the study at large: Some COVID-19 samples were acute and others convalescent; all came from the United States, Italy and Spain. PBMCs, B-cell-depleted T cells, or T cells provided the cDNA or gDNA that made up the material.

Germline loops: CDR1 MNHEY, CDR2 SVGAGI. This CDR3 comprises 12 residues. V was clipped by 5 bases and J by 5 bases, with 6 bases between them. In the authors' methods: Amplifying reference gene primers gave estimates of nucleated cell counts. Repertoires were generated with immunoSEQ multiplex PCR, while TCRdb's copy carries only in-frame clones and drops some. V, J and clone size are those of that table, while D and trimming were read from the DNA. The repertoire holds 150,000 or so clones, 79% seen once, with around 5% in the top ten. The chain couples TRBV6-5 to TRBJ2-2; D gene ambiguous. This sequence originates from a woman in her sixties or seventies with COVID-19, enrolled during active disease. Sequenced material: peripheral blood. The CDR3 sequence is CASSKRTGELFF. The CDR3 bases are TGTGCCAGCAGTAAGCGAACCGGGGAGCTGTTTTTT.